This paragraph reports one T cell receptor beta chain. Time point denoted: patch test 2, 6 weeks after DPC sensitization. The treatment was: therapeutic diphenylcyclopropenone sensitization with weekly scalp DPC. The CDR3 runs to 15 residues. Germline CDR1 is MNHEY and CDR2 is SVGEGT. V lost 2 bases to trimming and J lost 3 bases, with 13 bases between them. This sample is drawn from a study of human T cells and chemical hapten exposure. Turning to the study itself: 2% DPC was applied to 2 cm by 2 cm of upper inner arm skin for sensitization.

TCRdb passed the RACE reads through MiXCR, listing each CDR3 protein once. The table shows nearly 95,000 distinct CDR3 sequences, with about 10% occurring only once. The J gene is TRBJ1-1, the V gene TRBV6-2 or TRBV6-3; a weak D match, TRBD1 (6 bases). This sequence originates from a man between 40 and 49 years old with alopecia areata. Some clones in this sample may be carry-over from other donors' samples. This specimen consisted of whole blood, obtained in connection with sensitization to the hapten diphenylcyclopropenone (DPC). The CDR3 sequence: CASSYGEAGDTEAFF. The CDR3 DNA is TGTGCCAGCAGTTACGGGGAGGCAGGGGACACTGAAGCTTTCTTT.